These T cell receptor beta chains were read from a single sample in a study of CXCR3-negative and CXCR3-positive naive CD8 T cells. From the 5' RACE reads, TCRdb lists one entry per CDR3 protein and no DNA. The sample shows about 120,000 distinct CDR3 sequences, and nearly 0.5% sits with its ten largest clones. Material for sequencing was naive CXCR3- CD8+ T cells from blood. The source of these receptors is a human donor in good health. Some clones in this sample may be carry-over from other donors' samples. CDR3s include the opening cysteine and the closing phenylalanine or tryptophan.

J gene,V gene,CDR3 protein
TRBJ2-7,TRBV3-1,CASTTKTGRPWYEQYF
TRBJ2-7,TRBV5-6,CASSLGTMGYEQYF
TRBJ2-4,TRBV28,CASSPPGGGGANIQYF
TRBJ1-1,TRBV5-8,CASRIGSRTEAFF
TRBJ2-7,TRBV6-5,CASRLAGGPVDSEQYF
TRBJ2-7,TRBV28,CASSFPGASGGYEQYF
TRBJ2-3,TRBV28,CASKIKAEGQDTQYF
TRBJ2-7,TRBV19,CASSKAGQGAGEQYF
TRBJ2-3,TRBV7-2,CASSLAIRVTDTQYF
TRBJ1-6,TRBV27,CASTLLSGTSPLHF
TRBJ2-2,TRBV4-1,CASSLDRVTTGELFF
TRBJ1-1,TRBV29-1,CSVVRNTEAFF
TRBJ2-1,TRBV27,CASRSTRFPFDEQFF
TRBJ2-3,TRBV5-1,CASRGATDTQYF
TRBJ2-4,TRBV7-9,CASSPPFGKNIQYF
TRBJ2-2,TRBV12-3/TRBV12-4,CASSPPRPRQGSNTGELFF
TRBJ2-3,TRBV12-3/TRBV12-4,CASSFLETDTQYF
TRBJ2-7,TRBV6-2/TRBV6-3,CASSRPGQGFYEQYF
TRBJ1-1,TRBV4-3,CASSQDRTGWNTEAFF
TRBJ1-1,TRBV12-3/TRBV12-4,CASGSRQNTEAFF
TRBJ2-1,TRBV5-1,CASSLPLSLAAYNEQFF
TRBJ2-7,TRBV27,CASSYRTGTTYEQYF
TRBJ2-2,TRBV5-1,CASSRRQLNTGELFF